The sample holds many counts of the clone carrying this T cell receptor beta chain. A TCRbeta library incorporating unique molecular identifiers was prepared. TCRdb re-called the PCR reads with MiXCR, one entry per CDR3 protein. The sample yields roughly 240,000 distinct CDR3 sequences, approximately 8.9% seen once. The CDR3 contains 15 residues. CDR1 and CDR2 (germline): SEHNR, FQNEAQ (reference sequence). Trimming cost V 2 bases and J 4 bases, with 12 bases left between them. These data belong to a study of T-cell reconstitution after alpha-beta-depleted transplantation in children. The genes are TRBV7-9 and TRBJ1-3; tentative D call: TRBD1 (6 bases). The clonotype comes from a male patient aged 5 to 17 who had a stem cell transplant for acute lymphoblastic leukemia, so the T cells may come from the graft donor. The input for sequencing was PBMCs, mostly from graft donor cells, taken 180 days after TCRalphabeta/CD19-depleted stem cell transplant. CDR3: CASSLSGGHGNTIYF. The CDR3 DNA is TGTGCCAGCAGCTTATCTGGGGGCCACGGAAACACCATATATTTT.